This T cell receptor (beta chain) was retrieved from a study of OX40 agonist ivuxolimab in advanced cancers. Background on the study: Clinicians treated patients with ivuxolimab, an agonistic anti-OX40 (CD134) antibody. Each dose-escalation patient presented with hepatocellular carcinoma, melanoma, renal cell or head and neck cancer. Three patients, one with hepatocellular carcinoma and two with cutaneous melanoma, responded partially.

Trimming removed 2 bases from V and 11 bases from J, with 13 bases in between. This CDR3 region has 13 residues. Germline-derived CDR1 and CDR2 are SEHNR and FQNEAQ (reference sequence). TCRdb's table, derived via immunoSEQ multiplex PCR, lists solely in-frame clones and lacks some. The table shows 30,000 to 45,000 clones, with 88% occurring only once. This chain connects TRBV7-9 to TRBJ1-5; D remains ambiguous. The sample was CD4+ or CD8+ T cells sorted from blood, taken in a trial of the OX40 agonist ivuxolimab. This clonotype was obtained from an adult with an advanced solid tumor such as melanoma, head and neck, liver or kidney cancer. The CDR3 is CASSLYLEGAQHF. CDR3 sequence (DNA): TGTGCCAGCAGCTTATATCTGGAGGGCGCCCAGCATTTT.